The 8 T cell receptor beta chains in this list originate from one sample, sequenced in a study of blood T cell repertoires in COVID-19. Using immunoSEQ multiplex PCR, the repertoire was profiled, and TCRdb retains in-frame clones only, with some absent. The table has over 120,000 clones, roughly 87% seen once; the top ten hold roughly 1.9%. Sequencing was carried out using peripheral blood. These TCRs come from a man in his 70s with acute or convalescent COVID-19.

The V gene is TRBV7-2, the J gene TRBJ1-6; TRBD1 aligns across 8 bases. This CDR3 region has 15 residues. J gave up 9 bases and V 4 bases, and 8 bases lay outside the gene matches. Germline V gives CDR1 SGHTA, CDR2 FQGNSA. For the CDR3, the DNA is TGTGCCAGCAGCTGGTCCGGGACAGGATTTTCACCCCTCCACTTT. Translation gives CASSWSGTGFSPLHF.

The chain employs TRBV27 and TRBJ2-1; D possibly corresponds to TRBD2 (8 bases). Trimming stripped 7 bases from V and 6 bases from J, with 19 bases between. This CDR3 is built from 15 residues. In germline, CDR1 is MNHEY, CDR2 SMNVEV (reference sequence). CDR3 in DNA: TGTGCCAGCAACCCGAGGGGGCTAGCGGGCAATGAGCAGTTCTTC. This translates into CASNPRGLAGNEQFF.

The chain carries TRBV7-9 and TRBJ1-2, with TRBD1 matching over 9 bases. The CDR3 extends over 17 amino acids. Germline CDR1 SEHNR, CDR2 FQNEAQ (reference sequence). The V and J ends lost 2 bases and 6 bases, in that order; junction bases with no gene match: 13. CDR3 nucleotide sequence: TGTGCCAGCAGCTTATTAGGGACAGGGTTAGCGGATGATGGCTACACCTTC. It codes for CASSLLGTGLADDGYTF.

The gene calls are TRBV2 and TRBJ1-2; TRBD1 matches at 8 bases. Germline trimming cut 8 bases from V and 5 bases from J; bases unmatched to any gene: 7. Germline V CDR1 and CDR2: SNHLY, FYNNEI. The CDR3 consists of 13 residues. In nucleotides, the CDR3 is TGTGCCAGCGCAAGGACAGGGAGTTATGGCTACACCTTC. Translated, it gives CASARTGSYGYTF.

The table lists this clone with a count of one. The gene calls are TRBV5-4 and TRBJ1-2; a weak D match, TRBD1 (5 bases). The CDR3 consists of 14 residues. Per germline, CDR1 SGHNT and CDR2 YYREEE (reference sequence). The V end lost 2 bases, the J end lost 2 bases, and 10 bases lay between the germline ends. CDR3 in amino acids: CASSLDSRNYGYTF. The CDR3 DNA is TGTGCCAGCAGCTTAGACAGCCGGAACTATGGCTACACCTTC.

The rearrangement links TRBV7-2 to TRBJ2-7; 10 bases are shared with TRBD1. CDR1 SGHTA and CDR2 FQGNSA come from the germline V gene. This CDR3 region has 14 residues. The J segment lost 0 bases and the V segment lost 5 bases, leaving 1 base of the junction unmatched. CDR3 protein: CASSRTGGSYEQYF. The DNA for the CDR3 is TGTGCCAGCAGCCGGACAGGGGGCTCCTACGAGCAGTACTTC.

The V and J genes are TRBV24-1 and TRBJ1-2; the D gene is possibly TRBD1 (5 bases). V lost 3 bases to trimming and J lost 7 bases, with 11 bases between them. The CDR3 is 13 residues long. Germline CDR1 is KGHDR and CDR2 is SFDVKD. Here the CDR3 reads CATSDPRGGGYTF. The CDR3 DNA reads TGTGCCACCAGTGATCCCCGCGGGGGTGGCTACACCTTC.

The chain carries TRBV6-5 and TRBJ2-5; unclear D gene. V was cut by 0 bases and J by 0 bases, with 8 bases left in between. CDR1 is MNHEY and CDR2 is SVGAGI in the germline V gene. The length of the CDR3 is 15 residues. The CDR3 protein is CASSYSAADQETQYF. CDR3 nucleotide sequence: TGTGCCAGCAGTTACTCCGCGGCAGACCAAGAGACCCAGTACTTC.